Following are 2 T cell receptor beta chains from one sample sequenced in a study of shared clonotypes between healthy human individuals. Using immunoSEQ multiplex PCR, the repertoire was profiled, and TCRdb retains in-frame clones only, with some absent. The table has 2 million to 3 million clones, roughly 93% seen once. The sample consisted of naive CD4+ T cells from PBMCs. Subset of the sample: CD45RA+ positively selected. These receptors all stem from a man aged 18 to 35 in good health. Some clones in this sample may be carry-over from other donors' samples.

This chain uses TRBV7-9 with TRBJ1-5, with D possibly TRBD1 on 5 matching bases. CDR3 length: 16 amino acids. V lost 1 base to trimming and J lost 4 bases, with 14 bases between them. Per the germline V gene, CDR1 is SEHNR and CDR2 is FQNEAQ (reference sequence). CDR3 amino acids: CASSLGGPGWNQPQHF. The CDR3 DNA reads TGTGCCAGCAGCTTAGGGGGCCCAGGGTGGAATCAGCCCCAGCATTTT.

The chain couples TRBV6-1 to TRBJ2-5, with D maybe TRBD1 (6 bases). The germline gives CDR1 MNHNS, CDR2 SASEGT. The CDR3 has 14 residues. V shed 6 bases and J shed 7 bases, with 18 bases lying between them. In DNA, the CDR3 is TGTGCCAGCAGCGAGGAGCGCAAGACAGGGACCCAGTACTTC. It yields the protein CASSEERKTGTQYF.